Listed below are T cell receptor beta chains from one sample, sequenced in a study of T cell repertoires in cytomegalovirus infection. TCRdb re-analysed the reads in MiXCR, keeping a single row per CDR3 protein. The sample contains around 300,000 distinct CDR3 sequences, 9.5% of which appear only once. The specimen sequenced was PBMCs. Source of these receptors: a human donor in good health (CMV status not recorded). Some clones in this sample may be carry-over from other donors' samples. The CDR3 runs from the conserved cysteine through the conserved F or W. The D gene is left open where the match is weak. Rows may omit the clone size; those that give it use once, few, many or a size class.

TRBV15	TRBJ2-1	NA	TRBD2	TGTGCCACCTTATCCCGGGACTCACGGACTAGCGCATACAATGAGCAGTTCTTC	CATLSRDSRTSAYNEQFF
TRBV10-3	TRBJ2-7	many	NA	TGTGCCATCAGTGAGTCGACCGGCGAGCAGTACTTC	CAISESTGEQYF
TRBV28	TRBJ2-1	many	NA	TGTGCCAGCAGTCCAGGGGGGAGCTCCTACAATGAGCAGTTCTTC	CASSPGGSSYNEQFF
TRBV7-2	TRBJ2-2	many	NA	TGTGCCAGCAGCTTAGCTTCGCCGAACACCGGGGAGCTGTTTTTT	CASSLASPNTGELFF
TRBV6-2/TRBV6-3	TRBJ2-2	NA	TRBD2	TGTGCCAGCAGACCCTATGGACTAGCGAACACCGGGGAGCTGTTTTTT	CASRPYGLANTGELFF
TRBV5-1	TRBJ2-1	NA	NA	TGCGCCAGCAGCTTGGGGGGTCCCGCCACCTACAATGAGCAGTTCTTC	CASSLGGPATYNEQFF
TRBV29-1	TRBJ1-2	NA	NA	TGCAGCGTTGCTACCAGCAACTATGGCTACACCTTC	CSVATSNYGYTF
TRBV7-2	TRBJ1-5	many	TRBD1	TGTGCCAGCAGCTACTACCCAAATTCCGGGACAGGTCCCAAGACCAGCAATCAGCCCCAGCATTTT	CASSYYPNSGTGPKTSNQPQHF
TRBV7-2	TRBJ2-3	many	NA	TGTGCCAGCAGCTTTTACACAGATACGCAGTATTTT	CASSFYTDTQYF
TRBV27	TRBJ2-7	NA	NA	TGTGCCAGCAGTCCACTACCGCAGGGATCCTACGAGCAGTACTTC	CASSPLPQGSYEQYF
TRBV7-6	TRBJ2-3	few	NA	TGTGCCAGCAGCTTGACAGTAGCCGGGACCCCAGATACGCAGTATTTT	CASSLTVAGTPDTQYF
TRBV7-2	TRBJ2-4	many	TRBD2	TGTGCCAGCAGCCTAGCGGGGGGCCGGGAGTACTTC	CASSLAGGREYF
TRBV4-3	TRBJ2-2	many	NA	TGCGCCAGCAGCCCGACCCCCGTTACCGGGGAGCTGTTTTTT	CASSPTPVTGELFF
TRBV5-4	TRBJ2-2	few	TRBD1	TGTGCCAGCAGCGGGGGACAGAGGGACACCGGGGAGCTGTTTTTT	CASSGGQRDTGELFF
TRBV7-2	TRBJ1-5	many	NA	TGTGCCAGCAGCTATGATCTACGACAGGCCCCCGGGCCCCAGCATTTT	CASSYDLRQAPGPQHF
TRBV28	TRBJ2-3	few	TRBD2	TGTGCCAGCAGTTTAAGTCTAGCGGGATTTACAGATACGCAGTATTTT	CASSLSLAGFTDTQYF
TRBV25-1	TRBJ2-4	NA	NA	TGTGCCAGCAGTGAAGGGGCAAGAGCCAAAAACATTCAGTACTTC	CASSEGARAKNIQYF
TRBV28	TRBJ2-5	NA	TRBD1	TGTGCCACTCATGGGACAGTCCAAGAGACCCAGTACTTC	CATHGTVQETQYF
TRBV6-1	TRBJ2-5	many	TRBD1	TGTGCCAGCAGTCAAGAGGACAGAGGGGGCTCCGAGACCCAGTACTTC	CASSQEDRGGSETQYF
TRBV7-9	TRBJ2-6	many	NA	TGTGCCAGCAGCTCCAGGCTCGAAGGGGCCAACGTCCTGACTTTC	CASSSRLEGANVLTF
TRBV5-6	TRBJ1-6	NA	TRBD1	TGTGCCAGCAGCTCGGTAGGGACAGGGAGTTCACCCCTCCACTTT	CASSSVGTGSSPLHF
TRBV7-8	TRBJ2-7	NA	TRBD2	TGTGCCAGCAGCTCTACGGCCGCTAAGGGACTAGCGGGAGGATACGAGCAGTACTTC	CASSSTAAKGLAGGYEQYF
TRBV20-1	TRBJ1-4	NA	NA	TGCAGTGCTAGAGATGGAGACACGTTACGCGGGGTGGGTGAAAAACTGTTTTTT	CSARDGDTLRGVGEKLFF
TRBV12-3/TRBV12-4	TRBJ1-1	many	NA	TGTGCCAGCAGTTTTCTTATTAACACTGAAGCTTTCTTT	CASSFLINTEAFF
TRBV4-2	TRBJ1-1	NA	TRBD1	TGTGCCAGCAGCCAAGATGACAGGGCCAACACTGAAGCTTTCTTT	CASSQDDRANTEAFF
TRBV25-1	TRBJ2-7	few	NA	TGTGCCAGCAGTGGACCAAGGTCGGGGACCTACGAGCAGTACTTC	CASSGPRSGTYEQYF
TRBV7-2	TRBJ2-4	many	TRBD2	TGTGCCAGCAGCTCCCCGACTAGCGGGGGGAGAAACATTCAGTACTTC	CASSSPTSGGRNIQYF